The 21 T cell receptor beta chains below were found in one sample sequenced in a study of regulatory T cells in long-lasting Graves disease. Time point indicated: newly diagnosed GD, antithyroid drugs for less than 3 months. PBMC RNA was the source of the TCR library. CDR3 regions were amplified by Arm-PCR using iRepertoire HTBI primers to build TCR beta libraries. TCRdb re-analysed the multiplex PCR reads in MiXCR, keeping a single row per CDR3 protein. The sample yields approximately 350,000 distinct CDR3 sequences, approximately 16% seen once. This sample was shared with a second study, whose subject was T cells in Graves' hyperthyroidism and ophthalmopathy.

Sequencing used peripheral blood mononuclear cells (PBMCs), obtained at new diagnosis, from a patient treated with antithyroid drugs. The receptors come from a man in his forties with Graves disease.

This clonotype was counted ten times or more. The rearrangement joins TRBV28 to TRBJ1-2, with D unresolved. Germline V gives CDR1 MDHEN, CDR2 SYDVKM. Trimming removed 9 bases from V and 9 bases from J, with 23 bases in between. The CDR3 runs 14 residues. The CDR3 coding sequence is TGTGCCAGACCGTCGCCTAGCTTGGAGAGGTGCTACACCTTC. Protein sequence: CARPSPSLERCYTF.

The genes are TRBV3-1 and TRBJ1-5; TRBD1 aligns across 8 bases. V was pared by 5 bases and J by 10 bases, with 10 bases of the junction left unmatched. CDR1 is LGHDT, CDR2 YNNKEL, per germline (reference sequence). The CDR3 totals 14 residues. The CDR3 protein is CASSAGQGPLPQHF. In DNA, the CDR3 is TGTGCCAGCAGCGCCGGACAGGGTCCCCTCCCCCAGCATTTT.

This clonotype was counted only a few times. The chain recombines TRBV12-3 or TRBV12-4 with TRBJ2-1, with D possibly matching TRBD2 (6 bases). This CDR3 has 14 residues. V lost 5 bases to trimming and J lost 6 bases, with 14 bases between them. The CDR3 reads CASSMGLHSNEQFF. The DNA of the CDR3 is TGTGCCAGCAGTATGGGACTGCACTCCAATGAGCAGTTCTTC.

The J gene is TRBJ1-1, the V gene TRBV18; no firm D call. The CDR3 is made up of 13 amino acids. Per the germline V gene, CDR1 is KGHSH and CDR2 is LQKENI. V was shortened by 4 bases and J by 4 bases, with 10 bases between the two germline ends. Here the CDR3 reads CASSRSRGTEAFF. CDR3 coding DNA: TGTGCCAGCTCACGATCCCGGGGCACTGAAGCTTTCTTT.

As regards this clonotype: It differs at one base from a far larger clone, so likely a read error. The V and J genes are TRBV12-3 or TRBV12-4 and TRBJ2-1; weak D call: TRBD1 (7 bases). V was clipped by 5 bases and J by 8 bases, with 22 bases between them. The CDR3 consists of 16 residues. The CDR3 spells CASSERRGPERHEQFF. Written as DNA, the CDR3 is TGTGCCAGCAGTGAACGGAGGGGGCCCGAACGGCATGAGCAGTTCTTC.

The V call is TRBV2, the J call TRBJ1-2; D remains ambiguous. This CDR3 comprises 11 residues. Trimming shortened V by 5 bases and J by 7 bases, and 8 bases separated the two germline ends. The germline V gene encodes CDR1 SNHLY and CDR2 FYNNEI. CDR3 nucleotide sequence: TGTGCCAGCAGTTCCTGGATTGGCTACACCTTC. Translation gives CASSSWIGYTF.

In its sample, this clonotype was seen many times. The chain is built from TRBV20-1 and TRBJ2-5, with D perhaps matching TRBD2 (6 bases). Germline V lookup: CDR1 DFQATT, CDR2 SNEGSKA (reference sequence). The CDR3 consists of 15 residues. CDR3 coding DNA: TGCAGCCCCACTTCATCCGGGGGAAGTCGGAAGACCCAGTACTTC. This translates into CSPTSSGGSRKTQYF.

This clonotype occurred a few times. The chain combines TRBV11-2 with TRBJ2-7, with 7 bases fitting TRBD2. This CDR3 contains 17 residues. Germline V gene sequence: CDR1 SGHAT, CDR2 FQNNGV. V trimming: 1 base; J trimming: 0 bases; junction bases outside the gene matches: 9. The CDR3 DNA follows: TGTGCCAGCAGCTTAGGGGGAGGGCACCCTTTCTCCTACGAGCAGTACTTC. Translated, it gives CASSLGGGHPFSYEQYF.

This clonotype was detected ten times or more. This chain's CDR3 is CATSRDRSREKTQYF. The DNA of the CDR3 is TGTGCCACCAGCAGAGATCGGTCAAGGGAAAAGACCCAGTACTTC. The rearrangement uses TRBV15 and TRBJ2-5; D is unclear. Germline V gene lookup returns CDR1 LNHNV and CDR2 YYDKDF (reference sequence). V was trimmed by 0 bases and J by 6 bases, leaving 14 bases between them. This CDR3 spans 15 amino acids.

This chain links TRBV2 with TRBJ1-2, with D unclear. This CDR3 region has 14 residues. The germline V gene encodes CDR1 SNHLY and CDR2 FYNNEI. Trimming removed 0 bases at V and 2 bases at J, with 7 bases between. CDR3 DNA: TGTGCCAGCAGTGAAGCGCGGCAGAACTATGGCTACACCTTC. Protein sequence: CASSEARQNYGYTF. The full variable domain, with the rest looked up from reference TRBV2 and TRBJ1-2, is EPEVTQTPSHQVTQMGQEVILRCVPISNHLYFYWYRQILGQKVEFLVSFYNNEISEKSEIFDDQFSVERPDGSNFTLKIRSTKLEDSAMYFCASSEARQNYGYTFGSGTRLTVV.

Of note for this clonotype: At one of its ends the junction is not consistent with the germline gene, which may arise from a read error. This rearrangement joins TRBV6-4 to TRBJ2-2; 10 nucleotides agree with TRBD2. The length of the CDR3 is 17 residues. The germline gives CDR1 MRHNA, CDR2 SNTAGT. The CDR3 bases are TGTGCCAGCAGTTACTCGACTTCAGCGGGGGGGGCCGGGGAGCTGTTTTTT. Translating it yields CASSYSTSAGGAGELFF.

In its sample, this clonotype was seen many times. The V gene is TRBV7-9, the J gene TRBJ2-3; D remains ambiguous. Trimming shortened V by 1 base and J by 2 bases, and 7 bases separated the two germline ends. Germline V gene lookup returns CDR1 SEHNR and CDR2 FQNEAQ (reference sequence). The CDR3 has 14 amino acids. The CDR3 coding sequence is TGTGCCAGCAGCTTAGTTCGCTTCACAGATACGCAGTATTTT. Protein: CASSLVRFTDTQYF.

Notes on this clonotype: Just one base apart from a much larger clone, this may be a read error. The V and J genes are TRBV30 and TRBJ2-5; unclear D gene. Germline V CDR1 and CDR2: GTSNPN, SVGIG (reference sequence). The CDR3 has 13 amino acids. The CDR3 DNA reads as TGTGCCTGGAGTGAGGGTTACCAAGAGGCCCAGTACTTC. Translated, it gives CAWSEGYQEAQYF.

At least ten counts were recorded for this clonotype. The chain links TRBV7-8 to TRBJ2-7; D remains unclear. This CDR3 comprises 14 residues. The V end was cut by 3 bases, the J end by 4 bases, with 13 bases between. Germline V CDR1 and CDR2: SGHVS, FQNEAQ. The CDR3 region is CASSFWGMVYEQYF. CDR3 sequence (DNA): TGTGCCAGCAGCTTTTGGGGAATGGTTTACGAGCAGTACTTC.

This clonotype was counted ten times or more. The rearrangement links TRBV4-1 to TRBJ1-3; D uncertain. The V and J ends lost 0 bases and 4 bases respectively, with 16 bases between them. CDR1 is MGHRA and CDR2 is YSYEKL in the germline V gene. The CDR3 has 17 amino acids. CDR3 sequence: CASSQESWGRYGNTIYF. CDR3 DNA sequence: TGCGCCAGCAGCCAAGAATCTTGGGGTCGGTACGGAAACACCATATATTTT.

The chain combines TRBV7-2 with TRBJ1-2; TRBD1 agrees at 8 bases. The CDR3 is made up of 14 amino acids. The germline CDR1 and CDR2 sequences are SGHTA and FQGNSA. Germline trimming cut 5 bases from V and 8 bases from J; bases unmatched to any gene: 10. The CDR3 sequence is CASSPRDRLLGYTF. DNA for the CDR3: TGTGCCAGCAGCCCCCGGGACAGGCTCTTGGGCTACACCTTC.

A few counts support this clonotype. The chain employs TRBV7-9 and TRBJ2-3; 9 bases match TRBD2. Germline V gene data show CDR1 as SEHNR and CDR2 as FQNEAQ (reference sequence). The CDR3 has 15 residues. V lost 3 bases and J lost 6; bases outside the gene matches: 7. For the CDR3, the DNA is TGTGCCAGCAGCTTTGGGCGGGGGGGCCTGGATACGCAGTATTTT. Protein product: CASSFGRGGLDTQYF.

This rearrangement joins TRBV6-1 to TRBJ2-2, with 12 bases matching TRBD1. Trimming took 0 bases from V and 4 from J; bases not matched to a gene: 6. The V gene's germline CDR1 is MNHNS and CDR2 SASEGT. The CDR3 runs to 18 residues. The CDR3, as DNA: TGTGCCAGCAGTGAAGCCACCGGGACAGGGGGCGTCACCGGGGAGCTGTTTTTT. Translating gives CASSEATGTGGVTGELFF.

This clonotype was picked up many times. This chain uses TRBV6-1 with TRBJ1-2, with 7 bases lining up with TRBD1. The CDR3 covers 14 residues. V was clipped by 5 bases and J by 2 bases; unmatched bases: 5. CDR1 and CDR2 (germline): MNHNS, SASEGT. The CDR3 DNA reads as TGTGCCAGCAGTCACCGGGACAGAAACTATGGCTACACCTTC. It codes for CASSHRDRNYGYTF.

This clonotype was observed at least ten times. The V call is TRBV18, the J call TRBJ2-5; D remains ambiguous. Germline V CDR1 and CDR2: KGHSH, LQKENI. This CDR3 spans 13 amino acids. Trimming removed 2 bases at V and 4 bases at J, with 8 bases between. The CDR3 sequence: CASSPVIGETQYF. Written as DNA, the CDR3 is TGTGCCAGCTCACCAGTTATAGGAGAGACCCAGTACTTC.

This clonotype was recorded once. The rearrangement uses TRBV30 and TRBJ1-3, with D possibly being TRBD1 (5 bases). V was clipped by 0 bases and J by 2 bases, with 11 bases between them. This CDR3 spans 15 amino acids. Germline V gene data show CDR1 as GTSNPN and CDR2 as SVGIG (reference sequence). The CDR3 DNA reads as TGTGCCTGGAGTGTAGCGCGGGGGACTGGAAACACCATATATTTT. It is translated as CAWSVARGTGNTIYF.